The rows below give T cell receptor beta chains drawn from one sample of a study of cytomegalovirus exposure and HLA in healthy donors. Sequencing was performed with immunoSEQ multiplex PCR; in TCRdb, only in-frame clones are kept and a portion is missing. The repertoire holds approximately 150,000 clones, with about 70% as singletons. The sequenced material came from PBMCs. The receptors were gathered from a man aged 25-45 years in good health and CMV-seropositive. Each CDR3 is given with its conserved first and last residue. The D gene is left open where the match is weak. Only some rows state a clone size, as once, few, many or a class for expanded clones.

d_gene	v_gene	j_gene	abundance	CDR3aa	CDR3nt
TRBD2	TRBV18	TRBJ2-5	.	CASSPLTSGGQETQYF	TGTGCCAGCTCACCACTGACTAGCGGGGGACAAGAGACCCAGTACTTC
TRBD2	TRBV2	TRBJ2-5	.	CASSEGLAVQETQYF	TGTGCCAGCAGTGAGGGGCTAGCGGTCCAAGAGACCCAGTACTTC
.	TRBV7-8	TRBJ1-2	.	CASSQFSANYGYTF	TGTGCCAGCAGCCAATTCAGCGCTAACTATGGCTACACCTTC
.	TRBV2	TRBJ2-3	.	CASSGPSRGPDTQYF	TGTGCCAGCAGTGGACCGTCCAGGGGCCCAGATACGCAGTATTTT
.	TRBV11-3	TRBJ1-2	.	CASRPGQTDGYTF	TGTGCCAGCAGACCTGGACAGACCGATGGCTACACCTTC
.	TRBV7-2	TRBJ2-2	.	CASSRSTGELFF	TGTGCCAGCAGCCGGAGCACCGGGGAGCTGTTTTTT
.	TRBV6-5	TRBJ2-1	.	CASSYSSPGLQQFF	TGTGCCAGCAGTTACTCGAGCCCGGGGTTGCAGCAGTTCTTC
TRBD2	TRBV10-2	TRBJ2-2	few	CASSDGAGLAGYTGELFF	TGCGCCAGCAGTGACGGTGCGGGACTAGCGGGATACACCGGGGAGCTGTTTTTT
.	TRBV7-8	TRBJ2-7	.	CASSPDYSRSYEQYF	TGTGCCAGCAGCCCGGACTACTCCCGTTCCTACGAGCAGTACTTC
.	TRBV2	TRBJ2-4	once	CASSLSQNIQYF	TGTGCCAGCAGTCTCAGTCAAAACATTCAGTACTTC
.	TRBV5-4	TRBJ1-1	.	CASSPSRQASEAFF	TGTGCCAGCAGCCCCTCCCGGCAGGCGAGTGAAGCTTTCTTT
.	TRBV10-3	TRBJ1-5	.	CAISESGADQPQHF	TGTGCCATCAGTGAGTCAGGGGCAGATCAGCCCCAGCATTTT
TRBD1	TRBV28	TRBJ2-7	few	CASSSDRHEQYF	TGTGCCAGCAGTTCGGACAGGCACGAGCAGTACTTC
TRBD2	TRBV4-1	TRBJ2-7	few	CASSQDPQASTSGELYEQYF	TGCGCCAGCAGCCAAGATCCGCAGGCTTCGACTAGCGGGGAACTCTACGAGCAGTACTTC
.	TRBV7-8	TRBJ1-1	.	CASSSQGKNTEAFF	TGTGCCAGCAGCTCACAGGGTAAGAACACTGAAGCTTTCTTT
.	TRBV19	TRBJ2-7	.	CASSNTDTYEQYF	TGTGCCAGTAGTAACACAGATACCTACGAGCAGTACTTC
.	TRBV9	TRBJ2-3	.	CASSGPWGPSTDTQYF	TGTGCCAGCAGCGGCCCTTGGGGGCCTAGCACAGATACGCAGTATTTT
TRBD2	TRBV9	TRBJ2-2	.	CASSAGLAGTGELFF	TGTGCCAGCAGCGCGGGACTAGCAGGCACCGGGGAGCTGTTTTTT
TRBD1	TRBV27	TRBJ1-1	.	CASTSGQGDEAFF	TGTGCCAGCACCTCGGGACAGGGTGATGAAGCTTTCTTT
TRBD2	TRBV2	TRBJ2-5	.	CASRATSGRQETQYF	TGTGCCAGCAGAGCTACTAGCGGCCGCCAAGAGACCCAGTACTTC
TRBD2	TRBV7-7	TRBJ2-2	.	CASSLGLAGNTGELFF	TGTGCCAGCAGCTTAGGACTAGCGGGAAACACCGGGGAGCTGTTTTTT
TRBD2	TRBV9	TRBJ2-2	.	CASSVRGDRLAAGELFF	TGTGCCAGCAGCGTAAGGGGGGATCGACTAGCGGCCGGGGAGCTGTTTTTT
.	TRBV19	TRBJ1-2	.	CASRLSAGYGYTF	TGTGCCAGTAGACTATCCGCCGGCTATGGCTACACCTTC
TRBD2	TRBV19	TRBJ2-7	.	CASNPSGSPYEQYF	TGTGCCAGTAACCCTAGCGGGAGCCCCTACGAGCAGTACTTC
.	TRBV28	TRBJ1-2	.	CASRILGSNYGYTF	TGTGCCAGCAGAATACTAGGAAGTAACTATGGCTACACCTTC
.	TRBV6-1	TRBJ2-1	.	CASSEQWQGTLNEQFF	TGTGCCAGCAGTGAACAGTGGCAGGGAACCCTCAATGAGCAGTTCTTC
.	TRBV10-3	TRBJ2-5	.	CAMGGGQETQYF	TGTGCCATGGGAGGGGGACAAGAGACCCAGTACTTC
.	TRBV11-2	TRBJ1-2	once	CASSLEGDGYTF	TGTGCCAGCAGCTTAGAAGGGGATGGCTACACCTTC
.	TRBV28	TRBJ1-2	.	CASSLFRVNYGYTF	TGTGCCAGCAGTTTATTCAGGGTTAACTATGGCTACACCTTC
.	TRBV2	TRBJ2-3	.	CASPRWGLADTQYF	TGTGCCAGCCCCCGTTGGGGGCTCGCAGATACGCAGTATTTT
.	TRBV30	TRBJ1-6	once	CAWRAINLLYNSPLHF	TGTGCCTGGAGGGCCATCAATCTCCTCTATAATTCACCCCTCCACTTT
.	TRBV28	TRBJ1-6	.	CASSLGGPYSIYNSPLHF	TGTGCCAGCAGTTTGGGGGGACCCTACTCGATTTATAATTCACCCCTCCACTTT
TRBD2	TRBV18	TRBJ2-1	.	CASSPTSGRDNEQFF	TGTGCCAGCTCACCGACTAGCGGGAGGGACAATGAGCAGTTCTTC
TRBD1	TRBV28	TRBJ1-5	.	CASNYRTGEGANQPQHF	TGTGCCAGCAACTACAGGACAGGCGAGGGGGCCAATCAGCCCCAGCATTTT
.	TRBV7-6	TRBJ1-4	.	CASSLGASGEKLFF	TGTGCCAGCAGCCTAGGAGCTTCGGGGGAAAAACTGTTTTTT
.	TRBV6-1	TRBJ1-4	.	CASKQGSGEKLFF	TGTGCCAGCAAACAGGGATCAGGTGAAAAACTGTTTTTT
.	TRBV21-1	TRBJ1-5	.	CASRETGNNQPQHF	TGTGCCAGCAGGGAGACAGGGAACAATCAGCCCCAGCATTTT
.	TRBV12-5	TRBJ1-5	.	CASGLVTGQPQHF	TGTGCTAGTGGTTTGGTTACGGGTCAGCCCCAGCATTTT
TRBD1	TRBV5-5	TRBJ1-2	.	CASSFETGYDYGYTF	TGTGCCAGCAGCTTTGAGACAGGGTACGACTATGGCTACACCTTC
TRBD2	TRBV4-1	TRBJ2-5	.	CASSHSGRAWEETQYF	TGCGCCAGCAGCCATAGCGGGAGGGCCTGGGAGGAGACCCAGTACTTC
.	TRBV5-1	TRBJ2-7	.	CASSFMDSRDYEQYF	TGCGCCAGCAGCTTTATGGACTCGCGGGACTACGAGCAGTACTTC
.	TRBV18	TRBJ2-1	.	CASSSKDRTGEQFF	TGTGCCAGCTCATCAAAAGATCGGACGGGAGAGCAGTTCTTC
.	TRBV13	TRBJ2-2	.	CASSFVQPGNGELFF	TGTGCCAGCAGCTTCGTCCAACCAGGAAACGGGGAGCTGTTTTTT